The 28 T cell receptor beta chains below come from one sample, sequenced in a study of cytomegalovirus exposure and HLA in healthy donors. Amplification used 60 Vbeta primers and 13 Jbeta primers. Profiling relied on immunoSEQ multiplex PCR, and the TCRdb table lists in-frame clones only, not all of them. The sample has around 180,000 clones; 65% to 85% are singletons. Input material: PBMCs. Every receptor here comes from a boy younger than 10 in good health and CMV-seronegative.

The chain employs TRBV2 and TRBJ1-2; 10 bases map to TRBD1. V was pared by 5 bases and J by 6 bases, with 6 bases of the junction left unmatched. The CDR3 has 14 amino acids. The germline CDR1 and CDR2 sequences are SNHLY and FYNNEI. In nucleotides, the CDR3 is TGTGCCAGCAGTCTAGACAGGGGGCTTGATGGCTACACCTTC. Encoded protein: CASSLDRGLDGYTF.

The V and J genes are TRBV6-1 and TRBJ2-7; 7 nucleotides line up with TRBD1. CDR3 size: 12 residues. The germline V gene encodes CDR1 MNHNS and CDR2 SASEGT. V was clipped by 4 bases and J by 5 bases; unmatched bases: 2. The CDR3 DNA sequence: TGTGCCAGCAGTGGACAGGGCGACGAGCAGTACGTC. Translating gives CASSGQGDEQYV.

This chain joins TRBV30 and TRBJ1-1; D is uncertain. Germline V CDR1 and CDR2: GTSNPN, SVGIG (reference sequence). V lost 0 bases and J 4 bases, leaving 24 bases between the germline ends. The CDR3 is 18 residues long. The CDR3 reads CAWSVWSVELNSGTEAFF. CDR3 sequence (DNA): TGTGCCTGGAGTGTTTGGTCAGTGGAGCTAAACTCGGGCACTGAAGCTTTCTTT.

The chain combines TRBV27 with TRBJ2-5; 9 positions match TRBD1. This CDR3 has 14 residues. Unmatched junction bases numbered 3, after V lost 4 bases and J lost 3 bases. CDR1 is MNHEY, CDR2 SMNVEV, per germline (reference sequence). In nucleotides, the CDR3 is TGTGCCAGCAGTTCGAGGGACAGGGAAGAGACCCAGTACTTC. Translating it yields CASSSRDREETQYF.

The J gene is TRBJ2-4, the V gene TRBV10-1; tentatively, D is TRBD2 (7 bases). V lost 6 bases to trimming and J lost 6 bases, with 21 bases between them. This CDR3 contains 16 residues. From germline, CDR1 is WNHNN and CDR2 SYGVQD (reference sequence). The CDR3 sequence is CASRVGGRRGINIQYF. The CDR3 DNA is TGCGCCAGCAGGGTCGGGGGGCGAAGGGGCATAAACATTCAGTACTTC.

The genes are TRBV27 and TRBJ1-2, with 7 positions matching TRBD1. The CDR3 consists of 12 residues. V lost 7 bases, J lost 4 bases, and 3 bases stayed unmatched. CDR1 is MNHEY, CDR2 SMNVEV, per germline (reference sequence). CDR3 DNA: TGTGCCAGCAAATCAGGGGGCTATGGCTACACCTTC. Translated: CASKSGGYGYTF.

Only one count was recorded for this clone. This chain joins TRBV2 and TRBJ2-3; 11 bases align to TRBD1. The CDR3 contains 16 residues. The germline CDR1 and CDR2 sequences are SNHLY and FYNNEI. J was trimmed by 3 bases and V by 7 bases; bases with no gene match: 9. The CDR3, as DNA: TGTGCCAGCACCGGGGACAGGGGGTCCTCGACAGATACGCAGTATTTT. Protein product: CASTGDRGSSTDTQYF.

V is TRBV19 and J is TRBJ2-3, with 7 bases lining up with TRBD2. Germline values: CDR1 LNHDA, CDR2 SQIVND (reference sequence). This CDR3 spans 15 amino acids. V lost 10 bases to trimming and J lost 0 bases; unmatched junction nucleotides: 10. CDR3 nucleotide sequence: TGTGCCACCCGGTTGGCGCGGGGGAGCACAGATACGCAGTATTTT. It encodes CATRLARGSTDTQYF.

This sequence joins TRBV7-2 and TRBJ2-1; perhaps TRBD2 as D (6 bases). Between the trimmed V and J ends, which lost 10 bases and 4 bases, there was a span of 17 bases. The CDR3 extends over 14 amino acids. Germline V gene lookup returns CDR1 SGHTA and CDR2 FQGNSA. The CDR3 DNA sequence: TGTGCCACCAGACTAGATGGGCGATACAATGAGCAGTTCTTC. Protein sequence: CATRLDGRYNEQFF.

J is TRBJ1-2 and V is TRBV30; perhaps TRBD1 as D (6 bases). The CDR3 is 17 residues long. Trimming removed 4 bases from V and 2 bases from J, with 23 bases in between. Germline V gene sequence: CDR1 GTSNPN, CDR2 SVGIG (reference sequence). The CDR3 nucleotides are TGTGCCTGGACGGGGGGCCGACTGAATCCGGCCAACTATGGCTACACCTTC. The encoded protein is CAWTGGRLNPANYGYTF.

The chain joins TRBV25-1 to TRBJ2-3; D perhaps matches TRBD2 (6 bases). There are 13 residues in the CDR3. V was clipped by 0 bases and J by 6 bases, with 7 bases between them. From germline, CDR1 is MGHDK and CDR2 SYGVNS. CDR3 region: CASSEYGTDTQYF. In nucleotides, the CDR3 is TGTGCCAGCAGTGAATATGGGACTGATACGCAGTATTTT.

The gene calls are TRBV19 and TRBJ1-6; D is unclear. V was trimmed by 4 bases and J by 10 bases, leaving 8 bases between them. Germline CDR1 LNHDA, CDR2 SQIVND (reference sequence). CDR3 length equals 12 residues. CDR3 nucleotides: TGTGCCAGTAGTAAAGAGCGATCACCCCTCCACTTT. Translating gives CASSKERSPLHF.

The chain has TRBV5-6 and TRBJ2-7, with D unclear. The CDR3 covers 12 residues. Trimming left V 3 bases short and J 0 bases short, with 4 bases between. Germline CDR1 reads SGHDT; CDR2 reads YYEEEE. DNA for the CDR3: TGTGCCAGCAGCTCTACCTCCTACGAGCAGTACTTC. This encodes CASSSTSYEQYF.

J is TRBJ1-2 and V is TRBV6-5; D unresolved. Germline V gives CDR1 MNHEY, CDR2 SVGAGI. Trimming took 0 bases from V and 8 from J, leaving 13 bases between them. This CDR3 comprises 14 residues. The CDR3 DNA sequence: TGTGCCAGCAGTTACTCGTCTGATCCGGGGGGCTACACCTTC. This sequence encodes CASSYSSDPGGYTF.

The chain carries TRBV5-1 and TRBJ2-5, with D possibly matching TRBD1 (5 bases). The CDR3 loop spans 19 amino acids. Germline-derived CDR1 and CDR2 are SGHRS and YFSETQ. Trimming removed 4 bases from V and 0 bases from J, with 25 bases in between. CDR3 sequence reads: CASSTGRVAYVQHQETQYF. As DNA, the CDR3 is TGCGCCAGCAGCACAGGACGCGTTGCATATGTGCAGCACCAAGAGACCCAGTACTTC.

V and J are TRBV15 and TRBJ1-5; 7 bases are a match to TRBD1. Germline-derived CDR1 and CDR2 are LNHNV and YYDKDF (reference sequence). After removal of 4 bases from V and 0 bases from J, the junction contained 3 bases not matched to a gene. The CDR3 is 15 residues long. The CDR3 nucleotides are TGTGCCACCAGCAAAACAGGGGATAGCAATCAGCCCCAGCATTTT. This sequence encodes CATSKTGDSNQPQHF.

The V gene is TRBV9, the J gene TRBJ2-1; 9 nucleotides agree with TRBD2. Germline lookup yields CDR1 SGDLS and CDR2 YYNGEE. This CDR3 contains 20 residues. Germline trimming cut 3 bases from V and 0 bases from J; bases unmatched to any gene: 16. Here the CDR3 reads CASSDSVGLAGLSSYNEQFF. Here the CDR3 DNA reads TGTGCCAGCAGCGACAGTGTTGGGCTAGCGGGACTCAGCTCCTACAATGAGCAGTTCTTC.

This clone came up once. The gene calls are TRBV6-5 and TRBJ2-5; weak D call: TRBD2 (7 bases). The V gene's germline CDR1 is MNHEY and CDR2 SVGAGI. The V end was cut by 0 bases, the J end by 2 bases, with 13 bases between. This CDR3 comprises 16 residues. DNA for the CDR3: TGTGCCAGCAGTTACTCCAGCGGGACATCTCAAGAGACCCAGTACTTC. Protein product: CASSYSSGTSQETQYF.

The chain combines TRBV29-1 with TRBJ2-1; 10 nucleotides align to TRBD2. The germline V gene has CDR1 SQVTM and CDR2 ANQGSEA. Trimming took 6 bases from V and 6 from J; bases not matched to a gene: 8. The CDR3 is 14 residues long. DNA of the CDR3: TGCAGCGTAGCTAGCGGGAGATACGTCAATGAGCAGTTCTTC. Translation gives CSVASGRYVNEQFF.

A single count supports this clone. The gene calls are TRBV6-5 and TRBJ1-1; D unclear. The CDR3 sequence is 16 residues long. Germline CDR1 reads MNHEY; CDR2 reads SVGAGI. Trimming cost V 1 base and J 1 base, with 13 bases left between them. The CDR3 is CASSYLTPGGNTEAFF. The CDR3 DNA is TGTGCCAGCAGTTACTTGACTCCGGGTGGGAACACTGAAGCTTTCTTT.

The chain combines TRBV27 with TRBJ1-6; TRBD1 is a possible D gene (5 bases). The V gene lost 4 bases and the J gene lost 8 bases, with 15 bases spanning the gap. Germline V gene sequence: CDR1 MNHEY, CDR2 SMNVEV (reference sequence). This CDR3 contains 15 residues. In DNA form, the CDR3 reads TGTGCCAGCAGTTCGCGGGACGCCCCCCATTCACCCCTCCACTTT. Its translation: CASSSRDAPHSPLHF.

The chain links TRBV19 to TRBJ2-3, with 15 nucleotides matching TRBD2. CDR1 is LNHDA and CDR2 is SQIVND in the germline V gene (reference sequence). The CDR3 runs 18 residues. The V and J ends lost 4 bases and 4 bases, in that order; junction bases with no gene match: 9. As DNA, the CDR3 is TGTGCCAGTAGTAAAGGACTAGCGGGAGGGCAAGGCGCAGATACGCAGTATTTT. This gives the protein CASSKGLAGGQGADTQYF.

The chain carries TRBV4-3 and TRBJ2-1; D is possibly TRBD2 (6 bases). Germline V gene data show CDR1 as LGHNA and CDR2 as YSLEER. The CDR3 consists of 15 residues. Trimming cost V 0 bases and J 8 bases, with 14 bases left between them. In DNA form, the CDR3 reads TGCGCCAGCAGCCAAGAAGGAGGGAGTGGTCATGAGCAGTTCTTC. It yields the protein CASSQEGGSGHEQFF.

The CDR3 sequence: CAWGLAGATQYF. In DNA form, the CDR3 reads TGTGCCTGGGGACTAGCGGGGGCCACGCAGTATTTT. The chain joins TRBV30 to TRBJ2-3; TRBD2 aligns across 13 bases. J was trimmed by 9 bases and V by 5 bases; bases with no gene match: 2. The length of the CDR3 is 12 residues. The germline CDR1 and CDR2 sequences are GTSNPN and SVGIG (reference sequence).

This clone was seen just once. The chain has TRBV5-4 and TRBJ2-7; D may be TRBD2 (6 bases). This CDR3 has 14 residues. The V end was cut by 4 bases, the J end by 0 bases, with 11 bases between. Germline lookup yields CDR1 SGHNT and CDR2 YYREEE (reference sequence). CDR3 in amino acids: CASSKEGGSYEQYF. CDR3 DNA sequence: TGTGCCAGCAGCAAGGAGGGCGGCTCCTACGAGCAGTACTTC.

The chain combines TRBV9 with TRBJ2-3; 9 bases are shared with TRBD2. CDR1 and CDR2 from the germline V gene are SGDLS and YYNGEE. The CDR3 covers 16 residues. V lost 0 bases and J lost 1; bases outside the gene matches: 3. CDR3: CASSVEAGGGTDTQYF. CDR3 nucleotides: TGTGCCAGCAGCGTAGAGGCGGGAGGGGGCACAGATACGCAGTATTTT.

The chain is built from TRBV5-4 and TRBJ2-1; 11 bases are shared with TRBD2. Germline V gives CDR1 SGHNT, CDR2 YYREEE (reference sequence). This CDR3 has 17 residues. Unmatched junction bases numbered 7, after V lost 4 bases and J lost 1 base. The CDR3 region is CASSRATSGRSYNEQFF. Here the CDR3 DNA reads TGTGCCAGCAGCCGCGCTACTAGCGGGAGATCCTACAATGAGCAGTTCTTC.

This chain uses TRBV27 with TRBJ2-3, with TRBD2 as a possible D gene (6 bases). Germline loops: CDR1 MNHEY, CDR2 SMNVEV (reference sequence). V was cut by 5 bases and J by 2 bases, with 11 bases left in between. The CDR3 length is 14 residues. This chain's CDR3 is CASSPDYFTDTQYF. The CDR3 DNA is TGTGCCAGCAGTCCGGACTATTTCACAGATACGCAGTATTTT.